This TCR beta chain was recovered during a study of shared clonotypes between healthy human individuals (TCRdb year 2020). At the level of the whole study: A few men and a couple of women, aged 18 to 49 years, made up the cohort. For each donor, CD4 naive and CD4 memory were each given three plates, CD8 naive was given two plates, and CD8 memory was given one plate. The study deeply sequenced blood TCR repertoires of five healthy adults to estimate repertoire size and the extent of clonotype sharing between individuals. To increase sequencing depth and limit assay-specific biases, TCR repertoire library preparation and sequencing were carried out by different laboratories using diverse techniques. Each donor's leukapheresis produced roughly between roughly 0.85 and 9.5 billion PBMCs. What the work shows at the level of the full study, not this receptor alone: Sampling was restricted to blood, and TCR repertoires in tissue are likely to differ from TCR repertoires in blood. Rarefaction of sorted-subset datasets indicated incomplete sequencing despite the large sequencing depth. Because the study included a small number of donors, the genetic and exposure-history diversity represented was limited. When a handful of donors were compared, the shared fraction of clonotypes was around 5.1% for naive CD4, more than 3% for naive CD8, 2% to 2.5% for memory CD4, and 0.4% for memory CD8. Compared with non-shared clonotypes, the clonotypes found in all four sorted-subset donors had higher generation probabilities. Pairwise subsampling indicated that sequencing depth was expected to affect the degree of clonotype sharing among donors. Estimated clonotype richness was generally larger for naive than for memory subsets.

Using the deep immunoSEQ assay, TCR CDR3 regions were amplified from genomic DNA by multiplex PCR. Extracted genomic DNA from each cell subset was spread evenly across all wells of several immunoSEQ 96-well plates, with each plate serving as a replicate. For sorted subsets, around 200 ng genomic DNA, equal to 30,000 or so T cell genomes, was loaded into each replicate PCR. Purified libraries were quantified with a Qubit 3.0 fluorometer, sized on a Bioanalyzer 2100, and re-quantified with the KAPA Library Quantification kit. Every immunoSEQ 96-well plate was sequenced on a dedicated single-read 150-cycle Illumina NextSeq 550 flow cell. On the study's bioinformatics: Because the immunoSEQ output included only junctional sequences and no quality scores, the filtering could not be the same as the filtering used for full-length reads. Sequences were annotated with PyIR, a Python wrapper for IgBLAST v1.9, using IMGT germline references to assign V/J genes and CDR3. Reads were removed for weak V/J assignments (E-value above 1e-6), missing CDR3, stop codons, out-of-frame junctions, or ambiguous translated residues. V3J clonotypes were defined as sequences sharing an identical inferred V gene, J gene, and CDR3 amino acid sequence. Percentage overlap between repertoires was computed as shared unique clonotypes divided by the size of the smaller repertoire. Repertoire richness was assessed with RTK rarefaction, the Chao1 estimator, and Recon v2.1 estimates of unobserved clonotypes. Generation probabilities for all TCRbeta clonotypes obtained by the gDNA method from four donors were computed using OLGA. TCRdb stores this immuneACCESS table with in-frame sequences only. Part of the clones is absent; in the studies checked, under half of the shortfall reflects unresolved V genes, and no reason is known for the rest. V and J calls and clone size are those listed in that table; D and trimming were worked out from the DNA. This sample holds some 2,100,000 clones; 90% to 97% were observed only once. The biggest ten clones account for roughly 0.13% of the sample.

CDR3 length: 16 amino acids, cysteine to phenylalanine. The CDR3 DNA has 48 bases and is translated from base 1. The germline V gene (reference sequence) yields MNHNY for CDR1 and SVGAGI for CDR2. Ends trimmed: V by 8 bases, J by 3 bases; bases unmatched to a gene: 11. Donors were healthy HIV-negative adults with no recently reported acute infections or vaccinations. All donors were Caucasian adults living in Nashville, Tennessee, USA. CD4+ T cells were enriched by magnetic negative selection, after which naive cells were positively selected on CD45RA and the negative fraction was taken as the memory subset. After blood collection by leukapheresis, PBMCs were isolated using Ficoll-Histopaque density gradient centrifugation and then cryopreserved in the vapor phase of liquid nitrogen. Analytical flow cytometry was used to check the purity and quantity of each magnetically sorted T cell population. Each sorted fraction had its genomic DNA isolated and then quantified by UV absorbance on a Nanodrop 2000c.

With regard to this clone: The antigen it binds to is not known. One base away there is no much larger clone; base qualities are not given.

Rearrangement joined TRBV6-6 to TRBJ2-4; TRBD2 fits 9 bases in the junction. The TCR originated in a man aged 18 to 29 in good health. The sequenced sample was naive CD4+ T cells sorted from blood. The sample's cell subset or site label, in plain terms: CD45RA+ positively selected. For the CDR3, the sequence is CASENVAGVIKNIQYF. At the DNA level, the sequence is TGTGCCAGCGAGAACGTAGCGGGAGTGATCAAAAACATTCAGTACTTC.